These 2 T cell receptor beta chains were sequenced from one sample in a study of blood T cell repertoires in COVID-19. Clones were sequenced by immunoSEQ multiplex PCR, and TCRdb holds only the in-frame ones, with some missing. This table has about 130,000 clones, around 88% appearing once. Sequences were obtained from peripheral blood. All receptors derive from a man aged 50 to 59 with acute or convalescent COVID-19.

V gene TRBV11-3 combines with J gene TRBJ1-1; unclear D gene. Germline CDR1 and CDR2: SGHNT and YENEEA. The CDR3 extends over 15 amino acids. The V and J ends lost 1 base and 5 bases respectively, with 14 bases between them. CDR3 region: CASSLGRGVGTEAFF. The CDR3 DNA is TGTGCCAGCAGCTTAGGTCGAGGAGTCGGAACTGAAGCTTTCTTT.

The genes are TRBV5-1 and TRBJ2-3; D unclear. The CDR3 contains 14 residues. The germline gives CDR1 SGHRS, CDR2 YFSETQ. V gave up 4 bases and J gave up 4 bases, with 13 bases separating them. CDR3 residues: CASSPSASADTQYF. CDR3 DNA sequence: TGCGCCAGCAGCCCCAGCGCAAGCGCAGATACGCAGTATTTT.